This TCR beta chain was profiled in a study of blood T cell repertoires in COVID-19. In the original processing: Reference gene primer amplification gave estimated nucleated cell counts. Measured with immunoSEQ multiplex PCR; TCRdb has only the in-frame clones, and not every one. V, J and clone size are taken as reported in that table, and D and trimming were inferred from the DNA itself. The profile shows approximately 20,000 clones, about nine tenths of them singletons. The CDR3 length is 13 residues. The V and J ends lost 4 bases and 4 bases respectively, with 9 bases between them. Germline lookup yields CDR1 LGHDT and CDR2 YNNKEL (reference sequence).

The chain uses TRBV3-1 (or the pseudogene TRBV3-2) and TRBJ2-3, with D perhaps matching TRBD2 (5 bases). The clonotype originates from a human donor in a cohort sampled during active COVID-19. Sequencing was carried out using peripheral blood. CDR3 loop: CASSPGIPDTQYF. The CDR3 bases are TGTGCCAGCAGCCCCGGGATTCCAGATACGCAGTATTTT.